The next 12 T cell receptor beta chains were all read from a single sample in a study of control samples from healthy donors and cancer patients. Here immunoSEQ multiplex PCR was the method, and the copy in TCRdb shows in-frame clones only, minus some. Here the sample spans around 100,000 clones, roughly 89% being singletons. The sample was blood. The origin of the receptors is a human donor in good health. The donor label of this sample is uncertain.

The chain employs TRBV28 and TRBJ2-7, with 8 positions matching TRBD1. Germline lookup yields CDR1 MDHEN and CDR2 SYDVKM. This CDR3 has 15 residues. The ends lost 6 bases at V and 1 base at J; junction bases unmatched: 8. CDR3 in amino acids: CASSRGQAHSYEQYV. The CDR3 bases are TGTGCCAGCAGCAGGGGACAGGCCCATTCCTACGAGCAGTACGTC.

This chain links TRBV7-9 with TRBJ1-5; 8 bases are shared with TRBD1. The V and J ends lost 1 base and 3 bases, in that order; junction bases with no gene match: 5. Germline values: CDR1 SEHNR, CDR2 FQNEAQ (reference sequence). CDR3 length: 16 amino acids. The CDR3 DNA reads TGTGCCAGCAGCTTAGTACAGGGGGGTCTCAATCAGCCCCAGCATTTT. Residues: CASSLVQGGLNQPQHF.

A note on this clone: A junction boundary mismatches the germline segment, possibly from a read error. The CDR3 DNA sequence: TGTGCTAGCAGCTTAGGAGTATTTGGCAGCTCGAACACCGGGGAGCTGTTTTTT. Amino acid sequence: CASSLGVFGSSNTGELFF. The V and J genes are TRBV7-7 and TRBJ2-2; no clear D gene. This CDR3 has 18 amino acids. Germline V gene lookup returns CDR1 SSHAT and CDR2 FNYEAQ (reference sequence).

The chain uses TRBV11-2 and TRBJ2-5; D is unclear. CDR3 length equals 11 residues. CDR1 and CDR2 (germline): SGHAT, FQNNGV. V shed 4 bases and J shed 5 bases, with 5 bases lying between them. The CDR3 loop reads CASSSSETQYF. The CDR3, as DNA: TGTGCCAGCAGCTCCTCGGAGACCCAGTACTTC.

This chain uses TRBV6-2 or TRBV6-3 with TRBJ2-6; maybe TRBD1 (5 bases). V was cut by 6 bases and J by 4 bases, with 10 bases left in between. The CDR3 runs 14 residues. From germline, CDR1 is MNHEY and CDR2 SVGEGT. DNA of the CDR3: TGTGCCAGCAGCCAGGGTACCGGGGCCAACGTCCTGACTTTC. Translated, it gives CASSQGTGANVLTF.

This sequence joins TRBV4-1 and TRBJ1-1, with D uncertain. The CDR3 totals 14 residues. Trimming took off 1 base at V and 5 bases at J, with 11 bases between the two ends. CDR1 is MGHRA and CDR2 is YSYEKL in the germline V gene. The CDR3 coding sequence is TGCGCCAGCAGCCAAGTCGGGGTGGGGACTGAAGCTTTCTTT. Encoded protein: CASSQVGVGTEAFF.

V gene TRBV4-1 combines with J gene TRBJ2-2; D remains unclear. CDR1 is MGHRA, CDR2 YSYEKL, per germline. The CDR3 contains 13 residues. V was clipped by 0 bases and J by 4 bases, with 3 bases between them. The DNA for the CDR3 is TGCGCCAGCAGCCAAGAGGTCACCGGGGAGCTGTTTTTT. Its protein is CASSQEVTGELFF.

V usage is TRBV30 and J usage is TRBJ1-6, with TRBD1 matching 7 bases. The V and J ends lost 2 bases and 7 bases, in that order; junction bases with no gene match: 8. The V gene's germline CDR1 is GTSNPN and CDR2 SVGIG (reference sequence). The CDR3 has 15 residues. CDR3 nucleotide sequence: TGTGCCTGGAGTCTCGGGACAGCGCCGAATTCACCCCTCCACTTT. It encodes CAWSLGTAPNSPLHF. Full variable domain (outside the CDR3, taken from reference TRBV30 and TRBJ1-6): SQTIHQWPATLVQPVGSPLSLECTVEGTSNPNLYWYRQAAGRGLQLLFYSVGIGQISSEVPQNLSASRPQDRQFILSSKKLLLSDSGFYLCAWSLGTAPNSPLHFGNGTRLTVT.

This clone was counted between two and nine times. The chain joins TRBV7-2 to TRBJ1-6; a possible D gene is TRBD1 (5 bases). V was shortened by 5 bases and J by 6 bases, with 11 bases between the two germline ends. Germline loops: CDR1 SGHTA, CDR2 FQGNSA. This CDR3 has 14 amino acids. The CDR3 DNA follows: TGTGCCAGCAGCGCCGGGGCGCTTAATTCACCCCTCCACTTT. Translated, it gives CASSAGALNSPLHF. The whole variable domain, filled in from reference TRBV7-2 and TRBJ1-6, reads GAGVSQSPSNKVTEKGKDVELRCDPISGHTALYWYRQSLGQGLEFLIYFQGNSAPDKSGLPSDRFSAERTGGSVSTLTIQRTQQEDSAVYLCASSAGALNSPLHFGNGTRLTVT.

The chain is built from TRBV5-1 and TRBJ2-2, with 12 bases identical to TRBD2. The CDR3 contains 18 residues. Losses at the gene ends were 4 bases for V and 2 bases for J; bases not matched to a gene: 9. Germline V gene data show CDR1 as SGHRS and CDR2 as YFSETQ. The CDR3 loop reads CASSLTSGGIVNTGELFF. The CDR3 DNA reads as TGCGCCAGCAGCCTGACTAGCGGGGGAATAGTTAACACCGGGGAGCTGTTTTTT.

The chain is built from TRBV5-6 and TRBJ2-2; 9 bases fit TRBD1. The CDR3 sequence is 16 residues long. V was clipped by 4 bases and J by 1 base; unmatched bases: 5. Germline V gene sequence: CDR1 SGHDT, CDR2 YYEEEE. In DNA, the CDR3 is TGTGCCAGCAGCCGGGTGGGACAGGGGAACACCGGGGAGCTGTTTTTT. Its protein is CASSRVGQGNTGELFF. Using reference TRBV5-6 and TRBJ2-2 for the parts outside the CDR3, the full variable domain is DAGVTQSPTHLIKTRGQQVTLRCSPKSGHDTVSWYQQALGQGPQFIFQYYEEEERQRGNFPDRFSGHQFPNYSSELNVNALLLGDSALYLCASSRVGQGNTGELFFGEGSRLTVL.

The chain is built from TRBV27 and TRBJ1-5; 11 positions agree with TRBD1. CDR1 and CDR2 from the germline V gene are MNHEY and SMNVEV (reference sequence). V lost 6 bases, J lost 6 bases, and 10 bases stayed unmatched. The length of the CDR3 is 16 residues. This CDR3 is CASSSGTGGTFQPQHF. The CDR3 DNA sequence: TGTGCCAGCAGCTCCGGGACAGGGGGAACATTTCAGCCCCAGCATTTT.